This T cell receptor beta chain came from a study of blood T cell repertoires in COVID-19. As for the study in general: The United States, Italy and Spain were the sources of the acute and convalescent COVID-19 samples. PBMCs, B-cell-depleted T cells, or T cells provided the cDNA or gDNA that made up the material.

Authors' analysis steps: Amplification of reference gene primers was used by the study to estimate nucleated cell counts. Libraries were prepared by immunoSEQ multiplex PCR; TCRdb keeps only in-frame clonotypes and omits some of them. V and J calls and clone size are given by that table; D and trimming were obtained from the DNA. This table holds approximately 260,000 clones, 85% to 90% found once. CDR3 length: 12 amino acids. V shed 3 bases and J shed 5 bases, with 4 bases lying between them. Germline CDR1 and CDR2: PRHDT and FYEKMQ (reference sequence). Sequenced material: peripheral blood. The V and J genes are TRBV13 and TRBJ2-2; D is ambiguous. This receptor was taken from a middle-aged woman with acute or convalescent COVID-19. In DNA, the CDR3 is TGTGCCAGCAGCTTTCGGACCGGGGAGCTGTTTTTT. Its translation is CASSFRTGELFF.